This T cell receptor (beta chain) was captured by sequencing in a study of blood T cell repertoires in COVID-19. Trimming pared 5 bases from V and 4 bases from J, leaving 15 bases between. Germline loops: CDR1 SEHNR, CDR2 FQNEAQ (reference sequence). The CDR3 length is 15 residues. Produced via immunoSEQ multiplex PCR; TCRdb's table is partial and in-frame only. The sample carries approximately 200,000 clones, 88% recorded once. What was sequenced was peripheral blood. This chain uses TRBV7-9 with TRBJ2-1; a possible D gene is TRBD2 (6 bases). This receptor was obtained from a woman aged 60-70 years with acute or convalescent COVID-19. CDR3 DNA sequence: TGTGCCAGCAGCCCCGGGACTCATATATACAATGAGCAGTTCTTC. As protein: CASSPGTHIYNEQFF.